The 22 T cell receptor beta chains below come from one sample, sequenced in a study of long-term antiretroviral therapy in people with HIV. immunoSEQ v3.0 was run at survey level. Generated by immunoSEQ multiplex PCR, the TCRdb table keeps only in-frame clones and is missing some. In the table there are about 28,000 clones, roughly 92% of which are singletons. Source: unsorted PBMCs, taken 6.2 years after starting antiretroviral therapy. The source of these receptors is a man aged 40-49 years with HIV.

The J gene is TRBJ1-2, the V gene TRBV6-5; no firm D call. The germline V gene has CDR1 MNHEY and CDR2 SVGAGI. V lost 5 bases, J lost 8 bases, and 18 bases lay in between. The CDR3 covers 14 residues. CDR3 residues: CASSQTTTSQGYTF. The CDR3 bases are TGTGCCAGCAGTCAAACGACCACTTCCCAAGGCTACACCTTC.

The CDR3 loop is CASSIRTVYGYTF. The CDR3 region has the DNA TGTGCCAGCAGTATCCGGACAGTCTATGGCTACACCTTC. The chain links TRBV28 to TRBJ1-2, with D possibly matching TRBD1 (6 bases). CDR3 size: 13 residues. Germline CDR1 and CDR2: MDHEN and SYDVKM. Trimming took 5 bases from V and 4 from J, leaving 11 bases between them.

The genes are TRBV7-8 and TRBJ2-7; D gene unclear. The germline V and J ends were trimmed by 0 bases and 4 bases, with 10 bases remaining between them. This CDR3 contains 14 residues. CDR1 SGHVS and CDR2 FQNEAQ come from the germline V gene. The CDR3 nucleotides are TGTGCCAGCAGCTTAGCGCTGAGGTCTTACGAGCAGTACTTC. Its protein product is CASSLALRSYEQYF.

The CDR3 loop reads CASSLAAPDTQYF. The DNA of the CDR3 is TGTGCCAGCAGTTTGGCGGCGCCCGATACGCAGTATTTT. The chain employs TRBV28 and TRBJ2-3; D not resolved. Germline V CDR1 and CDR2: MDHEN, SYDVKM. CDR3 length equals 13 residues. Between the trimmed V and J ends, which lost 3 bases and 6 bases, there was a span of 10 bases.

V gene TRBV5-1 combines with J gene TRBJ2-7, with 9 bases aligning to TRBD1. The V and J ends lost 4 bases and 3 bases, in that order; junction bases with no gene match: 17. CDR3 length equals 18 residues. The V gene's germline CDR1 is SGHRS and CDR2 YFSETQ. The DNA for the CDR3 is TGCGCCAGCAGCCATTCATTCGACAGGGGGGAGGGCCTCTACGAGCAGTACTTC. Its protein product is CASSHSFDRGEGLYEQYF.

This clone was seen more than once but under ten times. The rearrangement links TRBV11-2 to TRBJ2-5; possible D gene TRBD2, 6 bases. Per the germline V gene, CDR1 is SGHAT and CDR2 is FQNNGV. The CDR3 runs to 15 residues. Trimming removed 1 base from V and 2 bases from J, with 11 bases in between. The CDR3 protein is CASSLGVAVQETQYF. The CDR3 DNA sequence: TGTGCCAGCAGCTTAGGCGTAGCGGTACAAGAGACCCAGTACTTC.

This clone appeared a single time. V is TRBV2 and J is TRBJ2-5; D call uncertain. The CDR3 is 13 amino acids. Trimming took 0 bases from V and 5 from J, leaving 7 bases between them. The germline V gene has CDR1 SNHLY and CDR2 FYNNEI. As DNA, the CDR3 is TGTGCCAGCAGTGAAGCGCTTCGGGAGACCCAGTACTTC. Translated, it gives CASSEALRETQYF.

The CDR3 protein is CASITQGDWTEAFF. The CDR3 nucleotides read TGTGCCAGTATAACTCAGGGTGATTGGACTGAAGCTTTCTTT. The chain links TRBV19 to TRBJ1-1; maybe TRBD1 (5 bases). V lost 7 bases and J lost 5, with 17 bases in between. This CDR3 is built from 14 residues. The germline CDR1 and CDR2 sequences are LNHDA and SQIVND (reference sequence).

For this clone: The junction does not match germline at one end; this may be a read error. V and J are TRBV5-1 and TRBJ2-7; TRBD1 aligns across 7 bases. Germline values: CDR1 SGHRS, CDR2 YFSETQ. This CDR3 region has 14 residues. CDR3 region: CASSPGTESSEQYF. DNA for the CDR3: TGCGCCAGCAGCCCTGGGACAGAATCCTCCGAGCAGTACTTC.

This rearrangement joins TRBV10-1 to TRBJ1-1; 7 positions agree with TRBD1. CDR1 and CDR2 (germline): WNHNN, SYGVQD (reference sequence). This CDR3 region has 13 residues. The J segment lost 4 bases and the V segment lost 4 bases, leaving 3 bases of the junction unmatched. The CDR3 DNA follows: TGCGCCAGCAGTGGCTCAGGGGGCACTGAAGCTTTCTTT. Translated: CASSGSGGTEAFF.

This clone was seen a few times. The chain recombines TRBV5-1 with TRBJ1-2; TRBD1 matches at 8 bases. CDR3 length: 14 amino acids. The ends lost 5 bases at V and 3 bases at J; junction bases unmatched: 6. CDR1 and CDR2 from the germline V gene are SGHRS and YFSETQ. The CDR3 DNA is TGCGCCAGCAGAATGACAGGGGAGTACTATGGCTACACCTTC. This encodes CASRMTGEYYGYTF. Drawing the rest from reference TRBV5-1 and TRBJ1-2, the complete variable domain is KAGVTQTPRYLIKTRGQQVTLSCSPISGHRSVSWYQQTPGQGLQFLFEYFSETQRNKGNFPGRFSGRQFSNSRSEMNVSTLELGDSALYLCASRMTGEYYGYTFGSGTRLTVV.

The chain has TRBV29-1 and TRBJ2-1, with D perhaps being TRBD1 or TRBD2 (5 bases each). V lost 7 bases, J lost 2 bases, and 21 bases lay in between. The CDR3 consists of 16 residues. CDR1 is SQVTM and CDR2 is ANQGSEA in the germline V gene. CDR3 in amino acids: CSAWAIGDPAYNEQFF. The DNA for the CDR3 is TGCAGCGCATGGGCGATAGGGGACCCAGCCTACAATGAGCAGTTCTTC.

The gene calls are TRBV11-1 and TRBJ2-3, with 7 bases that match TRBD1. V lost 5 bases, J lost 0 bases, and 8 bases stayed unmatched. CDR3 size: 16 residues. Germline values: CDR1 SGHAT, CDR2 FQDESV (reference sequence). CDR3 sequence reads: CASSPPTGYSTDTQYF. In DNA, the CDR3 is TGTGCCAGCAGCCCCCCGACAGGGTATAGCACAGATACGCAGTATTTT. The full variable domain, its missing parts supplied by reference TRBV11-1 and TRBJ2-3, is EAEVAQSPRYKITEKSQAVAFWCDPISGHATLYWYRQILGQGPELLVQFQDESVVDDSQLPKDRFSAERLKGVDSTLKIQPAELGDSAMYLCASSPPTGYSTDTQYFGPGTRLTVL.

Judged by abundance, this clone is large (0.1 to 1%). The chain carries TRBV28 and TRBJ2-7; D is uncertain. V was shortened by 4 bases and J by 4 bases, with 17 bases between the two germline ends. The CDR3 has 15 residues. The germline gives CDR1 MDHEN, CDR2 SYDVKM. The CDR3 is CASSYRTVSGYEQYF. The CDR3 DNA sequence: TGTGCCAGCAGTTATCGAACAGTTTCAGGATACGAGCAGTACTTC.

This clone was detected only once. V is TRBV19 and J is TRBJ2-3; D gene unclear. The germline CDR1 and CDR2 sequences are LNHDA and SQIVND (reference sequence). This CDR3 is 13 amino acids long. V was cut by 7 bases and J by 4 bases, with 12 bases left in between. As DNA, the CDR3 is TGTGCCAGTAAGGATAGTCCATCAGATACGCAGTATTTT. Translated: CASKDSPSDTQYF.

V and J are TRBV7-6 and TRBJ1-1; D gene unclear. The CDR3 contains 17 residues. Germline CDR1 SGHVS, CDR2 FNYEAQ. V lost 4 bases and J 5 bases, leaving 23 bases between the germline ends. Here the CDR3 DNA reads TGTGCCAGCAGCTCCATCCTTGGGGTTGGGAGGGAAACTGAAGCTTTCTTT. Translating it yields CASSSILGVGRETEAFF.

The genes are TRBV15 and TRBJ1-2, with D unresolved. Deletions cut 3 bases from V and 8 bases from J, with 13 bases between. The CDR3 length is 13 residues. The germline gives CDR1 LNHNV, CDR2 YYDKDF (reference sequence). CDR3 nucleotides: TGTGCCACCAGCAGGGCCCAGTCATGGGGCTACACCTTC. It codes for CATSRAQSWGYTF.

The chain carries TRBV5-6 and TRBJ2-5; D is possibly TRBD2 (6 bases). Germline lookup yields CDR1 SGHDT and CDR2 YYEEEE. Trimming took off 5 bases at V and 7 bases at J, with 12 bases between the two ends. The CDR3 runs to 12 residues. The CDR3 coding sequence is TGTGCCAGCAGTCTGGGGGGTGGGACCCAGTACTTC. Residues: CASSLGGGTQYF.

The chain has TRBV28 and TRBJ1-1; D call uncertain. Germline V lookup: CDR1 MDHEN, CDR2 SYDVKM. V was pared by 3 bases and J by 10 bases, with 12 bases between. This CDR3 contains 12 residues. The CDR3 region is CASSLVGAGAFF. The CDR3, as DNA: TGTGCCAGCAGTTTGGTAGGCGCAGGAGCTTTCTTT.

V usage is TRBV5-1 and J usage is TRBJ2-1; 7 nucleotides line up with TRBD1. Unmatched junction bases numbered 7, after V lost 0 bases and J lost 4 bases. Germline-derived CDR1 and CDR2 are SGHRS and YFSETQ. This CDR3 comprises 16 residues. The CDR3 protein is CASSLDGRGNYNEQFF. The CDR3 DNA sequence: TGCGCCAGCAGCTTGGACGGCAGGGGGAATTACAATGAGCAGTTCTTC.

The chain is built from TRBV5-1 and TRBJ2-2; weak D call: TRBD1 (6 bases). V dropped 4 bases and J dropped 1 base, with 11 bases sitting between them. Looked up from germline, CDR1 is SGHRS and CDR2 is YFSETQ. The CDR3 extends over 15 amino acids. The DNA of the CDR3 is TGCGCCAGCAGCCATCCGGACAGGAACACCGGGGAGCTGTTTTTT. Its translation: CASSHPDRNTGELFF.

The chain is built from TRBV28 and TRBJ1-2, with D tentatively TRBD1 (5 bases). CDR3 size: 16 residues. The V end lost 7 bases, the J end lost 2 bases, and 20 bases lay between the germline ends. The germline CDR1 and CDR2 sequences are MDHEN and SYDVKM. The DNA for the CDR3 is TGTGCCAGCACTGCTAGGGGTCGGGCACCCAACTATGGCTACACCTTC. Its protein product is CASTARGRAPNYGYTF.